This T cell receptor beta chain was obtained from a study of CD8 T cells in Susac syndrome. Study-wide findings and caveats: The study conceded that relatively few individuals underwent its TCR sequencing and HLA analysis.

Trimming stripped 3 bases from V and 7 bases from J, with 10 bases between. The CDR3 contains 13 residues. The germline gives CDR1 MGHRA, CDR2 YSYEKL. CD8+ and CD4+ T cells circulating in blood were sequenced for TCR beta. Points on this clonotype: Antigen specificity is unknown.

When the RNA was reverse transcribed, random hexamers were used with an input of 0.5 to 1 ug. The TCR beta CDR3 was amplified by immunoSEQ multiplex PCR across 54 Vbeta, 13 Jbeta. TCRdb recomputed calls from the immunoSEQ multiplex PCR reads with MiXCR, one row per CDR3 protein. The sample records more than 100,000 distinct CDR3 sequences, roughly 94% being singletons. The J gene is TRBJ1-5, the V gene TRBV4-1, with D unclear. Sequencing was performed on CD8+ T cells from PBMCs. This receptor was obtained from a human donor with Susac syndrome. The CDR3 nucleotides read TGCGCCAGCAGCCACCGGGAGTCACAGCCCCAGCATTTT. Residues: CASSHRESQPQHF.